The TCR beta chain under discussion was sequenced for a study of beta chain features in type 1 diabetes. The V gene's germline CDR1 is MDHEN and CDR2 SYDVKM. The CDR3 extends over 14 amino acids. V was trimmed by 7 bases and J by 0 bases, leaving 10 bases between them. What was sequenced were expressed TCRB transcripts, since all of the isolated RNA had been reverse transcribed. The data were produced by immunoSEQ multiplex PCR, yet TCRdb's version contains in-frame clones alone and is incomplete. The sample lists 970,000 or so clones, about 17% occurring once. The origin of this receptor is a woman between 18 and 30 years old in good health. The sample consisted of naive CD4+ T cells from blood. V and J are TRBV28 and TRBJ1-5; no definite D call. The CDR3 region has the DNA TGTGCCAGCACCTCGTCTGCTAGCAATCAGCCCCAGCATTTT. Encoded protein: CASTSSASNQPQHF.